A selection of T cell receptor beta chains follows, all from one sample in a study of T cells of healthy individuals. TCRdb re-analysed the 5' RACE reads in MiXCR, keeping a single row per CDR3 protein. This table holds 100,000 or so distinct CDR3 sequences, roughly a sixth found once. Receptors were obtained from a human donor in good health. Each CDR3 is given with its conserved first and last residue. A D gene is named only where the DNA matches it firmly. The listing skips clone size in some rows; elsewhere it reads once, few, many or a size class.

v_gene	abundance	j_gene	len	d_gene	CDR3nt	CDR3aa
TRBV15	.	TRBJ2-1	15	.	TGTGCCACCAGCTCCCGGGATTGGACTTACAATGAGCAGTTCTTC	CATSSRDWTYNEQFF
TRBV7-2	many	TRBJ2-1	14	.	TGTGCCAGCAGCCCCAGCGGTACTAACAATGAGCAGTTCTTC	CASSPSGTNNEQFF
TRBV7-9	.	TRBJ1-6	14	.	TGTGCCAGCAGCTTAGCGGGGAAAAATTCACCCCTCCACTTT	CASSLAGKNSPLHF
TRBV4-2	.	TRBJ2-7	13	.	TGTGCTTGTGGGGGGATCGCGTCCTACGAGCAGTACTTC	CACGGIASYEQYF
TRBV5-1	medium-sized	TRBJ1-5	13	.	TGCGCCAGCAGCTTGACCTTCAATCAGCCCCAGCATTTT	CASSLTFNQPQHF
TRBV4-3	few	TRBJ2-5	18	.	TGCGCCAGCAGCCAAAGGCTCGGGGACGGCACAGGAATAGAGACCCAGTACTTC	CASSQRLGDGTGIETQYF
TRBV28	medium-sized	TRBJ2-3	15	.	TGTGCCAGCAGTTTTGCCACTGCGGGGACAGATACGCAGTATTTT	CASSFATAGTDTQYF
TRBV5-1	.	TRBJ2-7	15	.	TGCGCCAGCAGCTTTCGGGGAACCGGGGCCTCCGAGCAGTACTTC	CASSFRGTGASEQYF
TRBV9	.	TRBJ2-3	14	.	TGTGCCAGCAGCGTAAAGGGGACGGCAGATACGCAGTATTTT	CASSVKGTADTQYF
TRBV19	.	TRBJ1-5	17	TRBD1	TGTGCCAGTAGTATACCAACGGGACAGACTATCAATCAGCCCCAGCATTTT	CASSIPTGQTINQPQHF
TRBV4-1	many	TRBJ2-7	15	.	TGCGCCAGCAGCCAAGGGGGGAGGGGGCCCTACGAGCAGTACTTC	CASSQGGRGPYEQYF
TRBV9	many	TRBJ1-2	14	.	TGTGCCAGCAGCGTACTCGACCGTGGAGGAGGCTACACCTTC	CASSVLDRGGGYTF
TRBV20-1	many	TRBJ1-1	13	.	TGCAGTGCTAGTCTGACCGAAAGGGCTGAAGCTTTCTTT	CSASLTERAEAFF
TRBV27	.	TRBJ2-3	15	.	TGTGCCAGCAGTTATAGGACAGCCAACACAGATACGCAGTATTTT	CASSYRTANTDTQYF
TRBV10-3	many	TRBJ2-5	11	.	TGTGCCATCAGTGAATTGGAGACCCAGTACTTC	CAISELETQYF
TRBV28	many	TRBJ2-4	14	.	TGTGCCAGCAGTTGGGGGTTGGACGCGAACATTCAGTACTTC	CASSWGLDANIQYF
TRBV7-2	few	TRBJ2-3	16	TRBD2	TGTGCCAGCAGCTTAGGGTTCCGGGGGGGCGGAGATACGCAGTATTTT	CASSLGFRGGGDTQYF
TRBV20-1	many	TRBJ2-7	13	.	TGCAGTGCTAAGATAACAGGGTCAAAGGAGCAGTACTTC	CSAKITGSKEQYF
TRBV20-1	.	TRBJ2-7	12	TRBD1	TGCAGTGCTGGCCAGACAGGGAACGAGCAGTACTTC	CSAGQTGNEQYF
TRBV28	many	TRBJ2-1	16	.	TGTGCCAGCAGTTTGACCGGGACGGACTCCTACAATGAGCAGTTCTTC	CASSLTGTDSYNEQFF
TRBV4-3	.	TRBJ1-2	17	.	TGCGCCAGCAGCCAAGGGCGATCGCTTGGCGGCGCCAGGGGCTACACCTTC	CASSQGRSLGGARGYTF
TRBV28	many	TRBJ2-1	13	.	TGTGCCAGCGGGACCCAACTCTACAATGAGCAGTTCTTC	CASGTQLYNEQFF
TRBV4-2	.	TRBJ1-3	15	.	TGTGCCAGCAGCCAAGGAGAGGGGTCTGGAAACACCATATATTTT	CASSQGEGSGNTIYF
TRBV7-2	many	TRBJ2-3	15	.	TGTGCCAGCAGCGACATAGTGCTAGGAGCAGATACGCAGTATTTT	CASSDIVLGADTQYF
TRBV5-1	few	TRBJ2-5	16	TRBD2	TGCGCCAGCAGCTTCTCCCCTACTAGCGGGGTCGGGACCCAGTACTTC	CASSFSPTSGVGTQYF
TRBV20-1	.	TRBJ1-1	16	TRBD1	TGCAGTGCTTATATCCGGGACAGGAATAGGAGCACTGAAGCTTTCTTT	CSAYIRDRNRSTEAFF
TRBV5-1	.	TRBJ2-7	14	.	TGCGCCAGCAGCTTGGTACCAGGCTCGGACGAGCAGTACTTC	CASSLVPGSDEQYF
TRBV28	.	TRBJ2-2	14	.	TGTGCCAGCAGTCTCCAGGCAGCCATCGGGGAGCTGTTTTTT	CASSLQAAIGELFF
TRBV4-2	.	TRBJ2-3	16	.	TGTGCCAGCAGCCAAGAAGGGGGGGGCGGGGCAGATACGCAGTATTTT	CASSQEGGGGADTQYF
TRBV7-6	.	TRBJ1-2	14	.	TGTGCCAGCAGCCCGTTTGAGACAGCCGCCGGCTACACCTTC	CASSPFETAAGYTF
TRBV3-1	.	TRBJ2-7	14	.	TGTGCCAGCTCTACGTCCATGGCGTCCTACGAGCAGTACTTC	CASSTSMASYEQYF
TRBV29-1	few	TRBJ2-7	13	.	TGCAGCGTTGAATCTGGCGAATCCTACGAGCAGTACTTC	CSVESGESYEQYF
TRBV6-6	few	TRBJ1-2	12	.	TGTGCCAGCAGCACGGGGCGGTGGGGCTACACCTTC	CASSTGRWGYTF
TRBV28	.	TRBJ1-2	13	.	TGTGCCAGCAGTTTGGGACGGCTTTATGGCTACACCTTC	CASSLGRLYGYTF
TRBV21-1	many	TRBJ1-2	17	.	TGTGCCAGCAGCGCCAGGAGGGGAGGGGGCGTTAACTATGGCTACACCTTC	CASSARRGGGVNYGYTF
TRBV6-2/TRBV6-3	.	TRBJ1-5	16	TRBD1	TGTGCCAGCAGTAGGACAGGCCTAGGTGACAATCAGCCCCAGCATTTT	CASSRTGLGDNQPQHF
TRBV25-1	few	TRBJ1-2	13	TRBD1	TGTGCCAGCAGTGGCAGGGGGCGGGGAGGCTACACCTTC	CASSGRGRGGYTF
TRBV20-1	.	TRBJ2-7	11	.	TGCAGTGTCAGATCTAGTCTCAAGCAGTACTTC	CSVRSSLKQYF
TRBV28	many	TRBJ2-5	13	TRBD1	TGTGCCAGCAGTCCCGGGACAGGTCCGAACGCGTACTTC	CASSPGTGPNAYF
TRBV24-1	many	TRBJ2-1	11	.	TGTGCCACCAGTGCTTGGGATGAGCAGTTCTTC	CATSAWDEQFF
TRBV6-6	.	TRBJ1-2	16	.	TGTGCCAGCAGTTACAGTATGGGCAGGGCTAACTATGGCTACACCTTC	CASSYSMGRANYGYTF
TRBV25-1	many	TRBJ1-4	17	.	TGTGCCAGCAGTGAAATCCCCCAAACTTCAACTAATGAAAAACTGTTTTTT	CASSEIPQTSTNEKLFF
TRBV3-1	.	TRBJ2-3	16	TRBD2	TGTGCCAGCAGCCAAGGGACTAGTTCGGGCACAGATACGCAGTATTTT	CASSQGTSSGTDTQYF
TRBV6-1	.	TRBJ1-5	14	.	TGTGCCAGCAGTGGGGCAGTAAGAAATCAGCCCCAGCATTTT	CASSGAVRNQPQHF
TRBV20-1	.	TRBJ1-6	16	.	TGCAGTGCTTATCCCCCGGGGGGGCGCGTATTCTCACCCCTCCACTTT	CSAYPPGGRVFSPLHF
TRBV10-3	.	TRBJ2-3	16	.	TGTGCCATCAGCACCCTCTCTAGCGCTAGCACAGATACGCAGTATTTT	CAISTLSSASTDTQYF
TRBV2	few	TRBJ2-7	17	TRBD1	TGTGCCAGCAGCCACGAAACCGGGGGACAGGGGTCCTACGAGCAGTACTTC	CASSHETGGQGSYEQYF
TRBV7-8	.	TRBJ1-1	14	.	TGTGCCAGCAGCCGCTGGGGGGCGGACACTGAAGCTTTCTTT	CASSRWGADTEAFF
TRBV2	few	TRBJ2-1	17	TRBD1	TGTGCCAGCAGTGCGCTCCGGGGACAGGGTAATATTTGGGAGCAGTTCTTC	CASSALRGQGNIWEQFF
TRBV12-5	few	TRBJ2-5	18	TRBD2	TGTGCTAGTGGTTTGGGGCTAGCGGGGGGGCCGAGTAAAGAGACCCAGTACTTC	CASGLGLAGGPSKETQYF
TRBV20-1	many	TRBJ1-1	14	.	TGCAGTGCTACATCCGACAGCCGTAACACTGAAGCTTTCTTT	CSATSDSRNTEAFF
TRBV27	many	TRBJ2-5	14	TRBD1	TGTGCCAGCAGCTATGGACAGGGACCCTCCTTCCAGTACTTC	CASSYGQGPSFQYF
TRBV6-5	.	TRBJ2-7	15	TRBD2	TGTGCCAGCAGTAAGCCGCGGGAGGGCCGCTACGAGCAGTACTTC	CASSKPREGRYEQYF
TRBV28	many	TRBJ2-4	16	.	TGTGCCAGCAGTTTCCCCGACGAACTAGCCAAAAACATTCAGTACTTC	CASSFPDELAKNIQYF